This TCR beta chain was profiled in a study of blood T cell repertoires in COVID-19 (dated by TCRdb to 2018 to 2020). The study in broad terms: Collaborator samples came from the United States, Italy and Spain and covered acute and convalescent phases of COVID-19. Where HLA class I and class II types were available, the types were taken from metadata supplied by the sample provider, not from assay-based typing. The material from the prospective study consisted of cDNA or gDNA derived from T cells, B-cell-depleted T cells, or PBMCs. The repertoires were made available in a free public database intended to serve as a resource for research on the immune response to SARS-CoV-2. Samples came from the ongoing ImmuneRACE study (first 160 participants) plus 1,254 subjects from 6 global collaborators. A de-identified subject ID, COVID-19 status, age in years and sex were almost always included in the sample metadata. The dataset comprised deeply sampled blood TCRbeta repertoires from subjects exposed to, actively infected with, or recovered from COVID-19. The research as a whole found: How much clinical and demographic metadata was included differed by source and by participant, and the metadata was provided uncurated.

Enrolling through a virtual design, the prospective study's participants ranged in age from roughly 18 to 100 years and lived across 20 to 30 United States geographic areas. In the prospective study, cohorts were assigned on the basis of participant-reported clinical history obtained from a screening survey and a study questionnaire. Recovered participants in ImmuneRACE Cohort 3 were defined by two consecutive negative NP/OP PCR tests, clearance by a healthcare professional, or resolution of symptoms. In the prospective study, whole blood, serum and a nasopharyngeal or oropharyngeal swab were collected from each participant by mobile phlebotomists. Over a roughly 2-month period, participants in the prospective study had the option of providing additional blood draws and questionnaires. Blood samples from the prospective study were shipped frozen or at room temperature prior to DNA extraction. Remarks on this clone: Its target antigen remains unknown. Per-nucleotide qualities are absent, and no much larger clonotype sits a single base away.

TCRbeta CDR3 regions were amplified from genomic DNA using the immunoSEQ Assay, a bias-controlled multiplex PCR. As for the original processing: The number of nucleated cells in each sample was estimated from the amplification of reference gene primers within the assay. Sequence reads were collapsed and filtered to measure the absolute abundance of every unique TCRbeta CDR3 rearrangement. For each sample, productive Simpson clonality was calculated by taking the square root of Simpson's diversity index across productive rearrangements. TCRdb holds this immuneACCESS table with in-frame rearrangements only. Some clones are missing; in checked studies, unresolved V genes explain under half, and the rest has no known cause. Clone size and V and J calls were adopted from that table, with D and trimming inferred from the DNA. Here the sample has 450,000 or so clones; around 91% occur a single time. The ten largest clones capture more than 0.55% of the sample.

V is cut by 10 bases and J by 0 bases, and the space between the germline ends is 10 bases. The germline V gene specifies MNHEY as CDR1 and SVGAGI as CDR2. CDR3 length: 13 amino acids, cysteine to phenylalanine. The CDR3 DNA has 39 bases and is translated from base 1. The sample consisted of PBMCs or T cells enriched from blood (not recorded which). This clonotype was sampled from a man between 18 and 35 years old who had recovered from COVID-19. The sequence links TRBV6-5 to TRBJ1-5, with TRBD1 tentatively as D gene (6 bases match). DNA sequence: TGTGCCACGACAGGAGTTAGCAATCAGCCCCAGCATTTT. It is translated as CATTGVSNQPQHF.